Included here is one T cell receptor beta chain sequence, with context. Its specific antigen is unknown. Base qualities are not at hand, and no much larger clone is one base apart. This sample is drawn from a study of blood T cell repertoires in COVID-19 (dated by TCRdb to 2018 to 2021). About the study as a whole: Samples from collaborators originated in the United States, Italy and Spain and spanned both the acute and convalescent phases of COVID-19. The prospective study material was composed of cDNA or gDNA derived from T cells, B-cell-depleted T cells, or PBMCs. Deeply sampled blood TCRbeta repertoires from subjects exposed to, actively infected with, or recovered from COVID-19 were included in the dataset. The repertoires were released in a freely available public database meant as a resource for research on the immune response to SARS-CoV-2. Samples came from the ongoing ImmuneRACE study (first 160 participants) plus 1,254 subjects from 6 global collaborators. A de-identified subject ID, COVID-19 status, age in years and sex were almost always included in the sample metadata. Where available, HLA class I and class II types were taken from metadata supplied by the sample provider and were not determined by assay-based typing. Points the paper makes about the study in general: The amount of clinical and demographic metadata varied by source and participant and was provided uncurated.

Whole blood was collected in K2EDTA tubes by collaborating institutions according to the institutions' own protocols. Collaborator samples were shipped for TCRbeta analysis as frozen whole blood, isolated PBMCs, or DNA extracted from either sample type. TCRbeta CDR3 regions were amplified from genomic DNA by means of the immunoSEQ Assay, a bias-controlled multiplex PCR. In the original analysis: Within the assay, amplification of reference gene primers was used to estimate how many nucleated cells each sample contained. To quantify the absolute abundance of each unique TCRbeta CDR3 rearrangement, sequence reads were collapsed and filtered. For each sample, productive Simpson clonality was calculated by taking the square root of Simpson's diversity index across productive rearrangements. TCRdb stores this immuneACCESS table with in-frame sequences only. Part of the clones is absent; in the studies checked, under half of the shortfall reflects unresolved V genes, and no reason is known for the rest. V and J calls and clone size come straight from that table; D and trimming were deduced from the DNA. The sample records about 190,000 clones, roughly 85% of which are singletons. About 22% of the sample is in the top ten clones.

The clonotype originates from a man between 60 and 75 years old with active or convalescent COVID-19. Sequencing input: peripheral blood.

This receptor has the CDR3 CASSITRRSTDTQYF. The sequence in DNA is TGTGCCAGTAGTATTACTAGGAGAAGCACAGATACGCAGTATTTT. Rearrangement joined TRBV19 to TRBJ2-3, with TRBD2 as a weak D call on 5 bases. V drops 3 bases and J drops 0 bases, leaving 10 bases in between. CDR1 and CDR2 (LNHDA, SQIVND) derive from the germline V gene (reference sequence). There are 15 amino acids in the CDR3, from cysteine to phenylalanine inclusive. Only the CDR3 DNA is retained, 45 bases long and in frame from the first base.